This T cell receptor beta chain was obtained from a study of cytomegalovirus exposure and HLA in healthy donors (dated 2017 in TCRdb). Study-wide context: According to a later analysis, one platform produced both the approximately 110 validation repertoires and the approximately 660 repertoires of the first cohort. The study aimed to test whether cataloging public T cell receptors could reveal signatures of past pathogen exposure. In addition to the first cohort of 666 subjects, a separate validation cohort of about 120 different subjects was used. To predict cytomegalovirus infection status, the study brought together high-throughput TCR immunosequencing, statistical association of individual TCRs with disease status, and machine learning.

The library came from the immunoSEQ multiplex PCR assay. The paper's processing steps were these. A statistical classification framework was built for diagnosing cytomegalovirus status from the catalog of TCR beta chain sequences. What TCRdb holds here is the immuneACCESS table cut down to in-frame rearrangements. Part of the clones is not present; checked against another copy, under half of the missing clones reflect an unresolved V gene, and the others are unexplained. Clonal size and the V and J genes are those of that table, whereas D and trimming came from the DNA. A total of over 75,000 clones appear in this sample, approximately 81% of them only once. The ten largest clonotypes hold 20% to 25% of the sample. The donors were included in the validation cohort of some 110 subjects, a group kept apart from the approximately 700-subject first cohort. Here is what the overall study found, with its caveats: Most TCR sequences were seen in very few donors, while some public TCRs were found in many individuals. A later analysis had no HLA typing for the validation cohort, so co-occurrence there was scored across all 110 or so repertoires. The study gave a list of over 150 TCR beta chains associated with cytomegalovirus. The classifier was reported to diagnose cytomegalovirus status with high specificity and sensitivity in both the original cohort and the validation cohort. A few of the identified cytomegalovirus-associated TCR beta chains were confirmed in vitro to be specific for cytomegalovirus antigens. Subsequent analysis determined that TCRs grouped into clusters in the first cohort also showed a tendency toward co-occurrence across the 120 or so validation repertoires, and 85% to 95% of cluster scores exceeded 0. The authors suggested that the approach could potentially be generalized to other disease states and immunological phenotypes.

A distance of 16 bases separates the germline ends of V and J, which lose 1 base and 3 bases respectively. Including cysteine and phenylalanine, the CDR3 has 16 amino acids. The kept DNA is CDR3 alone, 48 bases in frame from the first base. CDR1 and CDR2 are read off the germline V gene as SGHVS and FQNEAQ. Regarding this clone: This receptor's antigen is unknown. The record has no base qualities; no much larger clone is one base away.

The sequenced sample consisted of PBMCs. The V gene is TRBV7-8 and the J gene is TRBJ2-7; perhaps TRBD1 is the D gene, with 6 bases matching. This receptor was taken from a man aged 18 to 30 in good health and CMV-seropositive. The CDR3 region has the sequence CASSLDGIGQNYEQYF. The bases read TGTGCCAGCAGCTTAGATGGGATCGGACAGAACTACGAGCAGTACTTC.